These 31 T cell receptor beta chains came from one sample sequenced in a study of identical twins. TCRdb reprocessed the 5' RACE reads via MiXCR and lists one record per CDR3 protein. The sample holds roughly 290,000 distinct CDR3 sequences, less than 9% seen once. The sample also formed part of further work on yellow fever vaccine responses in identical twins.

Sequencing was performed on memory (CD45RO+) T cells sorted from blood. Receptors were obtained from a woman aged 18-30 years in good health.

This clonotype was detected a few times. The rearrangement uses TRBV3-1 and TRBJ2-2; D possibly corresponds to TRBD2 (5 bases). The CDR3 covers 14 residues. The germline V gene has CDR1 LGHDT and CDR2 YNNKEL (reference sequence). The ends were cut back, 2 bases at V and 4 bases at J, with 8 bases in the middle. CDR3 amino acids: CASSQKGVTGELFF. CDR3 coding DNA: TGTGCCAGCAGCCAAAAGGGAGTCACCGGGGAGCTGTTTTTT.

This clonotype was found a few times. The chain combines TRBV20-1 with TRBJ2-1; D not resolved. V dropped 6 bases and J dropped 9 bases, with 15 bases sitting between them. This CDR3 has 12 residues. The germline CDR1 and CDR2 sequences are DFQATT and SNEGSKA (reference sequence). For the CDR3, the DNA is TGCAGTGCAAGGACGCGAGAGTCTGAGCAGTTCTTC. It codes for CSARTRESEQFF.

The genes are TRBV6-1 and TRBJ1-2; 7 bases fit TRBD1. The CDR3 runs 14 residues. The trim removed 6 bases at V and 4 bases at J, leaving 8 bases unmatched. Germline V lookup: CDR1 MNHNS, CDR2 SASEGT. The CDR3 region is CASSLGQVVYGYTF. CDR3 nucleotide sequence: TGTGCCAGCAGCCTTGGACAGGTCGTCTATGGCTACACCTTC.

In its sample, this clonotype was seen a few times. The chain carries TRBV11-3 and TRBJ2-3; 9 nucleotides agree with TRBD1. The junction had 8 bases not matched to a gene; V was cut back by 3 bases and J by 4 bases. Per germline, CDR1 SGHNT and CDR2 YENEEA. The CDR3 has 16 residues. CDR3 nucleotide sequence: TGTGCCAGCAGCTTGGGACAGGGCGGTCCCGCAGATACGCAGTATTTT. It translates to CASSLGQGGPADTQYF.

The V gene is TRBV3-1, the J gene TRBJ1-6; D unresolved. The length of the CDR3 is 15 residues. Germline lookup yields CDR1 LGHDT and CDR2 YNNKEL (reference sequence). V lost 4 bases and J lost 12, with 19 bases in between. The CDR3 bases are TGTGCCAGCAGCCGAGACTCCGGCATTCAAAGACCCCTCCACTTT. Translating it yields CASSRDSGIQRPLHF.

The rearrangement links TRBV7-6 to TRBJ2-2; D is uncertain. The V and J ends lost 2 bases and 0 bases respectively, with 7 bases between them. Germline lookup yields CDR1 SGHVS and CDR2 FNYEAQ. The CDR3 runs 15 residues. CDR3 bases: TGTGCCAGCAGCTTATGGGCCTCGAACACCGGGGAGCTGTTTTTT. Amino acids: CASSLWASNTGELFF.

Of note for this clonotype: This may come from a read error, since a much larger clone is one base off. The chain couples TRBV5-5 to TRBJ2-7; D might be TRBD1 or TRBD2, each matching 5 bases. Germline V gene lookup returns CDR1 SGHKS and CDR2 YYEKEE (reference sequence). V lost 2 bases and J 5 bases, leaving 11 bases between the germline ends. The CDR3 loop spans 13 amino acids. Written as DNA, the CDR3 is TGTGCCAGCAGCTTAGCTTCGGGACACGAGCAGTACTTC. Translation gives CASSLASGHEQYF.

This chain connects TRBV6-5 to TRBJ2-7; tentatively, D is TRBD1 (6 bases). CDR1 and CDR2 (germline): MNHEY, SVGAGI. The CDR3 totals 14 residues. Between the trimmed V and J ends, which lost 6 bases and 1 base, there was a span of 13 bases. The CDR3 reads CASSYETGSYEQYV. The CDR3 DNA sequence: TGTGCCAGCAGCTACGAAACAGGGTCCTACGAGCAGTACGTC.

This clonotype was observed at least ten times. This sequence joins TRBV12-3 or TRBV12-4 and TRBJ2-4, with no clear D. V was pared by 3 bases and J by 4 bases, with 7 bases between. This CDR3 region has 13 residues. The chain's CDR3 is CASSFEQKNIQYF. In nucleotides, the CDR3 is TGTGCCAGCAGTTTCGAACAGAAAAACATTCAGTACTTC.

The rearrangement links TRBV16 to TRBJ1-1; D perhaps matches TRBD1 (5 bases). Germline V gene data show CDR1 as KGHSY and CDR2 as FQNENV. Trimming cost V 2 bases and J 1 base, with 14 bases left between them. This CDR3 has 16 residues. CDR3: CASSQIRTGGNTEAFF. The CDR3 DNA follows: TGTGCCAGCAGCCAAATCCGGACTGGGGGGAACACTGAAGCTTTCTTT. Together with reference TRBV16 and TRBJ1-1, the CDR3 gives the full variable domain: GEEVAQTPKHLVRGEGQKAKLYCAPIKGHSYVFWYQQVLKNEFKFLISFQNENVFDETGMPKERFSAKCLPNSPCSLEIQATKLEDSAVYFCASSQIRTGGNTEAFFGQGTRLTVV.

The rearrangement joins TRBV6-2 or TRBV6-3 to TRBJ2-2; unclear D gene. The ends were cut back, 2 bases at V and 6 bases at J, with 10 bases in the middle. Per the germline V gene, CDR1 is MNHEY and CDR2 is SVGEGT. CDR3 length: 14 amino acids. The CDR3 nucleotides read TGTGCCAGCAGTTACCGGCTAGAGGCCGGGGAGCTGTTTTTT. It yields the protein CASSYRLEAGELFF.

This clonotype was seen only a few times. The genes are TRBV11-1 and TRBJ1-1; 7 nucleotides agree with TRBD1. The germline gives CDR1 SGHAT, CDR2 FQDESV (reference sequence). This CDR3 is 18 amino acids long. The ends lost 5 bases at V and 5 bases at J; junction bases unmatched: 20. For the CDR3, the DNA is TGTGCCAGCAGCGGACAATCGCGGCCGACAGGGCTTGGAACTGAAGCTTTCTTT. Translation: CASSGQSRPTGLGTEAFF.

The chain carries TRBV28 and TRBJ2-1; a possible D gene is TRBD1 (6 bases). Trimming removed 2 bases at V and 10 bases at J, with 12 bases between. CDR3 length: 13 residues. Germline CDR1 and CDR2: MDHEN and SYDVKM. The CDR3 reads CASSLGGIPEQFF. The CDR3 coding sequence is TGTGCCAGCAGTTTAGGGGGCATTCCCGAGCAGTTCTTC.

J is TRBJ2-1 and V is TRBV10-3; 7 bases align to TRBD1. Germline CDR1 ENHRY, CDR2 SYGVKD. J gave up 7 bases and V 4 bases, and 7 bases lay outside the gene matches. The CDR3 runs 14 residues. This CDR3 reads CAISGRQGGNEQFF. In nucleotides, the CDR3 is TGTGCCATCAGTGGACGACAGGGTGGTAATGAGCAGTTCTTC.

The chain combines TRBV19 with TRBJ1-2, with unresolved D. Trimming took 4 bases from V and 5 from J, leaving 11 bases between them. Germline assignment: CDR1 LNHDA and CDR2 SQIVND (reference sequence). The CDR3 is made up of 13 amino acids. The CDR3 DNA sequence: TGTGCCAGTAGTACACCCCTGCGGTATGGCTACACCTTC. As protein: CASSTPLRYGYTF.

The J gene is TRBJ1-1, the V gene TRBV20-1; D perhaps matches TRBD1 (6 bases). V was clipped by 6 bases and J by 5 bases, with 19 bases between them. The germline V gene encodes CDR1 DFQATT and CDR2 SNEGSKA (reference sequence). The CDR3 runs 14 residues. CDR3: CSAPNWGAVTEAFF. The CDR3 DNA follows: TGCAGTGCCCCTAATTGGGGGGCCGTAACTGAAGCTTTCTTT.

Ten or more counts support this clonotype. The chain uses TRBV15 and TRBJ2-3; 8 bases agree with TRBD2. V lost 0 bases and J lost 0; bases outside the gene matches: 5. The CDR3 spans 17 residues. Germline assignment: CDR1 LNHNV and CDR2 YYDKDF (reference sequence). DNA for the CDR3: TGTGCCACCAGCAGAGATCTACTAGCGGCTAGCACAGATACGCAGTATTTT. Its protein product is CATSRDLLAASTDTQYF.

This chain uses TRBV12-3 or TRBV12-4 with TRBJ1-4, with a weak D call TRBD1 (6 bases). The length of the CDR3 is 14 residues. Trimming shortened V by 3 bases and J by 8 bases, and 13 bases separated the two germline ends. CDR3 sequence reads: CASSFGGAREKLFF. The CDR3 nucleotides read TGTGCCAGCAGTTTTGGGGGGGCGCGCGAAAAACTGTTTTTT.

The chain recombines TRBV18 with TRBJ2-5; 7 bases line up with TRBD1. There are 14 residues in the CDR3. CDR1 is KGHSH and CDR2 is LQKENI in the germline V gene. V trimming: 6 bases; J trimming: 4 bases; junction bases outside the gene matches: 8. This CDR3 reads CASSPGGQGETQYF. CDR3 DNA sequence: TGTGCCAGCTCTCCAGGGGGTCAAGGAGAGACCCAGTACTTC.

On this clonotype itself: Sequence at one end of the junction differs from germline and may be a read error. CDR3 sequence (DNA): TGCGCCAGCAGCCCTACGGGCGGGAGGGAAAACACTCAGTACTTC. This codes for CASSPTGGRENTQYF. The chain couples TRBV5-1 to TRBJ2-4, with 9 positions matching TRBD2. This CDR3 contains 15 residues. Germline loops: CDR1 SGHRS, CDR2 YFSETQ.

This clonotype has at least ten counts. V is TRBV15 and J is TRBJ2-1; a weak D match, TRBD2 (6 bases). Germline CDR1 and CDR2: LNHNV and YYDKDF (reference sequence). The CDR3 totals 17 residues. Trimming took 3 bases from V and 2 from J, leaving 17 bases between them. The CDR3 DNA sequence: TGTGCCACCAGCAGCCCCCGACTAGGGGATACCTACAATGAGCAGTTCTTC. Amino acids: CATSSPRLGDTYNEQFF. Full variable domain (outside the CDR3, taken from reference TRBV15 and TRBJ2-1): DAMVIQNPRYQVTQFGKPVTLSCSQTLNHNVMYWYQQKSSQAPKLLFHYYDKDFNNEADTPDNFQSRRPNTSFCFLDIRSPGLGDTAMYLCATSSPRLGDTYNEQFFGPGTRLTVL.

The chain carries TRBV2 and TRBJ2-3, with 9 bases that match TRBD2. The CDR3 runs 15 residues. The V gene end was trimmed by 6 bases and the J gene end by 4 bases; junction bases not matched to a gene: 8. The germline V gene encodes CDR1 SNHLY and CDR2 FYNNEI. CDR3 coding DNA: TGTGCCAGCAGGGTTAGCGGGGGTGGGTCAGATACGCAGTATTTT. The encoded protein is CASRVSGGGSDTQYF.

There are many counts of this clonotype. The CDR3 DNA reads as TGTGCCAGCAGCTCCGGGACTAGCAGGATTGATGAGCAGTTCTTC. Protein: CASSSGTSRIDEQFF. The chain carries TRBV7-8 and TRBJ2-1, with TRBD2 matching 9 bases. This CDR3 has 15 residues. With V trimmed by 4 bases and J by 8 bases, 9 bases remained unmatched. Germline CDR1 is SGHVS and CDR2 is FQNEAQ.

This clonotype was picked up many times. The rearrangement joins TRBV10-3 to TRBJ1-5; D remains ambiguous. CDR1 and CDR2 (germline): ENHRY, SYGVKD. Trimming took off 4 bases at V and 2 bases at J, with 12 bases between the two ends. The CDR3 totals 15 residues. The CDR3 reads CAISVGREGNQPQHF. For the CDR3, the DNA is TGTGCCATCAGTGTCGGCAGAGAGGGCAATCAGCCCCAGCATTTT.

This clonotype was counted many times. The chain is built from TRBV11-1 and TRBJ2-1, with 14 bases aligning to TRBD2. Germline CDR1 is SGHAT and CDR2 is FQDESV (reference sequence). Losses at the gene ends were 4 bases for V and 4 bases for J; bases not matched to a gene: 9. The CDR3 consists of 18 residues. CDR3 bases: TGTGCCAGCAGCTCACGGGGACTAGCGGGAGATAGTTACAATGAGCAGTTCTTC. This sequence encodes CASSSRGLAGDSYNEQFF.

Ten or more counts support this clonotype. This chain links TRBV29-1 with TRBJ1-1; TRBD1 aligns across 9 bases. J lost 4 bases, V lost 4 bases, and 13 bases had no gene match. This CDR3 is built from 16 residues. Germline V gene data show CDR1 as SQVTM and CDR2 as ANQGSEA. CDR3 region: CSVVIPGQGFGTEAFF. CDR3 nucleotides: TGCAGCGTTGTTATACCGGGACAGGGTTTTGGCACTGAAGCTTTCTTT.

In its sample, this clonotype was seen many times. The chain couples TRBV11-2 to TRBJ1-4; 9 bases line up with TRBD1. CDR3 length: 16 residues. V lost 3 bases and J lost 7; bases outside the gene matches: 9. The germline CDR1 and CDR2 sequences are SGHAT and FQNNGV. CDR3 amino acids: CASSLQPGTGSEKLFF. Here the CDR3 DNA reads TGTGCCAGCAGCTTGCAGCCCGGGACAGGGAGTGAAAAACTGTTTTTT.

There are many counts of this clonotype. The CDR3 protein is CASSVAQQDYGYTF. The CDR3 nucleotides read TGTGCCAGCAGCGTAGCTCAACAGGACTATGGCTACACCTTC. The chain joins TRBV9 to TRBJ1-2; tentative D call: TRBD1 (5 bases). Germline CDR1 SGDLS, CDR2 YYNGEE. With 0 bases removed from V and 3 bases from J, the gap between germline ends came to 9 bases. The CDR3 spans 14 residues.

This clonotype occurred a few times. The chain recombines TRBV6-4 with TRBJ2-3, with 10 bases matching TRBD2. The germline V gene has CDR1 MRHNA and CDR2 SNTAGT. V was pared by 5 bases and J by 0 bases, with 5 bases of the junction left unmatched. There are 16 residues in the CDR3. As DNA, the CDR3 is TGTGCCAGCAGTAATCTAGCGGGGGCTAGCACAGATACGCAGTATTTT. Protein: CASSNLAGASTDTQYF.

A few counts support this clonotype. The chain links TRBV29-1 to TRBJ1-5, with 10 bases matching TRBD1. Germline lookup yields CDR1 SQVTM and CDR2 ANQGSEA. The CDR3 is made up of 13 amino acids. Trimming cost V 6 bases and J 4 bases; bases outside gene matches: 3. The DNA for the CDR3 is TGCAGCGTGGGGGACAGGGGTAATCAGCCCCAGCATTTT. Amino acids: CSVGDRGNQPQHF.

The CDR3 sequence: CASKGLAGAQFF. The DNA of the CDR3 is TGTGCCAGCAAGGGACTAGCGGGGGCCCAGTTCTTC. The chain employs TRBV28 and TRBJ2-1; 14 nucleotides line up with TRBD2. The V segment lost 7 bases and the J segment 13 bases; nucleotides outside the gene matches: 3. CDR3 size: 12 residues. The germline V gene has CDR1 MDHEN and CDR2 SYDVKM.